The clone carrying this T cell receptor beta chain showed up just a few times. The antigen is undetermined. The sample is drawn from a study of post-analysis software for immune sequencing data. Study context: Secondary progressive, relapsing-remitting and progressive-relapsing multiple sclerosis were among the included disease courses.

Unmatched junction bases numbered 5, after V lost 1 base and J lost 0 bases. This CDR3 comprises 16 residues. Germline assignment: CDR1 SGHTA and CDR2 FQGNSA. Prepared TCR beta cDNA libraries contained unique molecular identifiers. TCRdb recomputed calls from the PCR reads with MiXCR, one row per CDR3 protein. Of hundreds of thousands of distinct CDR3 sequences in the sample, 39% were seen once. Regarding the study as a whole: Patients showed TRBV5-6, TRBV5-1 and TRBV20-1 among 4 or 5 TRBV segments more frequent than in controls.

The source material was blood. The receptor was isolated from a girl aged 2-15 years with multiple sclerosis. V is TRBV7-2 and J is TRBJ2-5; TRBD2 matches 7 bases. The CDR3 region has the DNA TGTGCCAGCAGCTTAGTGGGGGGGGGAAACCAAGAGACCCAGTACTTC. This encodes CASSLVGGGNQETQYF.